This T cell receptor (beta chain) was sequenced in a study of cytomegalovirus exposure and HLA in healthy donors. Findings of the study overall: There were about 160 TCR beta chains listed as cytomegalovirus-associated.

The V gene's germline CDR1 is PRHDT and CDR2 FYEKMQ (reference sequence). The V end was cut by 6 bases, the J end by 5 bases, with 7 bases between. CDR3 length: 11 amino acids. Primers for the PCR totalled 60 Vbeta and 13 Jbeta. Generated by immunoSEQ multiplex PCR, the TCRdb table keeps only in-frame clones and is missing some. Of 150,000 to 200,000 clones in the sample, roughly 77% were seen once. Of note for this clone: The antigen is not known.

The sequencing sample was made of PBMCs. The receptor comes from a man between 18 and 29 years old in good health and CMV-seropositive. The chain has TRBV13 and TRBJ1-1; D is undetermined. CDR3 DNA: TGTGCCAGCAGTTTGAGGACTGAAGCTTTCTTT. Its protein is CASSLRTEAFF.